A selection of T cell receptor beta chains follows, all from one sample in a study of beta chain features in type 1 diabetes. Some clones are missing from TCRdb's copy, which holds only in-frame ones; the method was immunoSEQ multiplex PCR. The data show 680,000 or so clones, with about an eighth seen just once and approximately 0.021% held by the top ten. The sample was naive CD4+ T cells from blood. All receptors come from a man aged 18 to 30 with type 1 diabetes. Each CDR3 is given without its conserved first and last residue.

cdr3_aa v_call
ASSHGGNTGELF TRBV4-1
ASSLVPGELF TRBV5-1
AWRRTGFNYGYT TRBV30
ASSLPSGSREQY TRBV2
ATLSGGRNEQF TRBV28
ASSFRQGGGYT TRBV27
AISGGREGTEAF TRBV10-3
ASSPMPSWGEQF TRBV18
ASSISGKTMTGELF TRBV19
ASSLAPMNTEAF TRBV5-1
AWRILYGYT TRBV30
ASSTLLLGQGTNTGELF TRBV19
SVEYGGGKAF TRBV29-1
ASSPGTESYEQY TRBV18
ASTQEGQGNTEAF TRBV6-1
ASSDRDGETQY TRBV18
SVDSGTDTQY TRBV29-1
ASSLGTSGGETQY TRBV5-4
ATSRVGTDYEQY TRBV15
ASSLVRARGTYEQY TRBV5-6
ASSQDRAKNIQY TRBV5-6
ASSQLGGPTEAF TRBV14
ASSLMNKNTGELF TRBV7-2
AISESGKDGWSYGYT TRBV10-3
ASRPTGISYGYT TRBV6-1
ASSAAGTNLFGELF TRBV2
AWSVLDTEAF TRBV30